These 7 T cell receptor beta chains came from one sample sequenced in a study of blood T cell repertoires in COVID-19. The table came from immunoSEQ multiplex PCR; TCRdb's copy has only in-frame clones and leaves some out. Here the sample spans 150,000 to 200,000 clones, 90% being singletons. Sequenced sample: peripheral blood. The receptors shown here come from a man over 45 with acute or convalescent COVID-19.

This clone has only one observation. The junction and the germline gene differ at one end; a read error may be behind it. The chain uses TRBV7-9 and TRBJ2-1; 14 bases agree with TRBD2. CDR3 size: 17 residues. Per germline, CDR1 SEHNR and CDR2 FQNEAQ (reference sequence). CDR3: CASSLALSGLAGAEQFF. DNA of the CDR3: TGTGCCAGCAGCCTAGCCCTTTCGGGACTAGCGGGAGCGGAGCAGTTCTTC.

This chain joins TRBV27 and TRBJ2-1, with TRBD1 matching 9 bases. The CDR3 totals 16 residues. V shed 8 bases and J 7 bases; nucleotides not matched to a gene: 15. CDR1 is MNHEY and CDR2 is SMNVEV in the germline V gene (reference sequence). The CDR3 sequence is CASRYIDRGVLNEQFF. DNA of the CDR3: TGTGCCAGCCGCTATATTGACAGGGGGGTCTTGAATGAGCAGTTCTTC.

DNA for the CDR3: TGTGCCAGCAGCCGAACGGGAGGGACAGGGCGAGAGACCCAGTACTTC. This sequence encodes CASSRTGGTGRETQYF. The V gene is TRBV6-6, the J gene TRBJ2-5; perhaps TRBD1 as D (9 bases). The CDR3 length is 16 residues. Trimming took 6 bases from V and 4 from J, leaving 21 bases between them. Germline CDR1 and CDR2: MNHNY and SVGAGI (reference sequence).

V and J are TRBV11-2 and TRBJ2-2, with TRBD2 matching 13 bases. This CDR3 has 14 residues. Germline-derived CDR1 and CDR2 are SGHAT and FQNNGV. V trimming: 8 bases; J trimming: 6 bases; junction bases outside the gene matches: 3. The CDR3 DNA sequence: TGTGCCAGCCGGACTAGCGGGAGTTCCGGGGAGCTGTTTTTT. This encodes CASRTSGSSGELFF.

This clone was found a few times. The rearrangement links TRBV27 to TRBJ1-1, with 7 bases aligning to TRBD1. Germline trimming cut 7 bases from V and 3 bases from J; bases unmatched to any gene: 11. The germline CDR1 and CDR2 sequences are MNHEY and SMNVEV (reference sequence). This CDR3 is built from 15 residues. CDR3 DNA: TGTGCCAGCAACCCAACAGGGGAGCTGTACACTGAAGCTTTCTTT. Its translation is CASNPTGELYTEAFF.

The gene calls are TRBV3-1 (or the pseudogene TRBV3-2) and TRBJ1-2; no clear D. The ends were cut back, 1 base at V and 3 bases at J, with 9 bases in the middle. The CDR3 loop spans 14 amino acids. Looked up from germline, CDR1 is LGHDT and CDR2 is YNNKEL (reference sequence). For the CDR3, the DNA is TGTGCCAGCAGCCAAGCAAACAGCTACTATGGCTACACCTTC. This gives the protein CASSQANSYYGYTF.

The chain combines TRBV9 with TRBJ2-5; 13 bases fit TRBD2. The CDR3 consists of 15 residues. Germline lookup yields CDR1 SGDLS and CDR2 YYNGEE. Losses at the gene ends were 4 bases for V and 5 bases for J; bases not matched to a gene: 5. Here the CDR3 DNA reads TGTGCCAGCAGCAACGGACTAGCGGGAGTGGAGACCCAGTACTTC. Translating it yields CASSNGLAGVETQYF.